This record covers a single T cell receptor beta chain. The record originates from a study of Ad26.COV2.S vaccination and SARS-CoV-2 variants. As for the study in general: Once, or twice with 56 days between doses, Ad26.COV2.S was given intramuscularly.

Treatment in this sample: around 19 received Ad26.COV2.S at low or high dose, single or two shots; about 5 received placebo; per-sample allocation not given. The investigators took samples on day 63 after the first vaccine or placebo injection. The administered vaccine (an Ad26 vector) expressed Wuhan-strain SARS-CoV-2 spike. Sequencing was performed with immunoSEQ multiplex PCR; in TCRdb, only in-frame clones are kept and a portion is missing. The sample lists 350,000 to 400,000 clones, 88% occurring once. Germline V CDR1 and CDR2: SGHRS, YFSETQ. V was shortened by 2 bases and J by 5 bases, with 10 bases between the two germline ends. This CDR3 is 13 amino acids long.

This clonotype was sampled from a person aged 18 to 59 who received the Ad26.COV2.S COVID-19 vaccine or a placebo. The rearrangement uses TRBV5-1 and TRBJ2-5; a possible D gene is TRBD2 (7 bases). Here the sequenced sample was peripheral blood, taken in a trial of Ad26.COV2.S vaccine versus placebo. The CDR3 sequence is CASSFGGRETQYF. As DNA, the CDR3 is TGCGCCAGCAGCTTCGGGGGGCGGGAGACCCAGTACTTC. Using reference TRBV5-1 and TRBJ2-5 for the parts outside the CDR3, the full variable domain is KAGVTQTPRYLIKTRGQQVTLSCSPISGHRSVSWYQQTPGQGLQFLFEYFSETQRNKGNFPGRFSGRQFSNSRSEMNVSTLELGDSALYLCASSFGGRETQYFGPGTRLLVL.